The following is a T cell receptor beta chain sequence with its context. Its antigen is not identified. Germline loops: CDR1 GTSNPN, CDR2 SVGIG (reference sequence). Trimming removed 1 base at V and 4 bases at J, with 14 bases between. The CDR3 length is 15 residues. The sample comes from a study of CD8+ T cells in alopecia areata. General observations from the study: Among the top 100, expanded CD8+ clones were significantly decreased by tofacitinib, as was scalp clonality. Normal-skin resident alphabeta T cells also appear among scalp sample sequences. Given one nonresponder, whether baseline CD8+ expansion relates to response remains uncertain. Persistence during tofacitinib was seen for many expanded lesional clones in scalp and blood.

cDNA prepared by RNA extraction and subsequent reverse transcription served as the template for sequencing. The data were produced by immunoSEQ multiplex PCR, yet TCRdb's version contains in-frame clones alone and is incomplete. Here the sample spans fewer than 250,000 clones, more than 55% being singletons. Documented treatment: oral pan-JAK inhibitor, 5-10 mg twice daily. This TCR came from a human donor with alopecia areata. The sample here was CD4+ T cells sorted from blood, taken at week 4, from a patient treated with tofacitinib. The chain couples TRBV30 to TRBJ1-5, with D perhaps matching TRBD1 (5 bases). The CDR3 sequence is CAWSASVGGNQPQHF. CDR3 nucleotides: TGTGCCTGGAGTGCCTCGGTGGGGGGAAATCAGCCCCAGCATTTT.